This paragraph reports one T cell receptor (beta chain). Its antigen remains unknown. This entry comes from a study of vaccination and CD4 T cells after COVID-19. The Oncomine TCR Beta short-read assay was what sequenced the DNA obtained from cultured CD4+ T cells. A single record per CDR3 protein comes from TCRdb applying MiXCR to the PCR reads. The repertoire holds about 15,000 distinct CDR3 sequences, with around half as singletons. As for treatment: approximately 9-day PBMC culture with coronavirus spike peptide pools or control peptides (ViraFEST assay). The source is a human donor who had recovered from COVID-19. Sequencing used CD4+ T cells from blood, cultured in vitro, obtained before SARS-CoV-2 vaccination.

CDR3 in amino acids: CASSYSQGTYEQYF. In DNA, the CDR3 is TGTGCCAGCAGTTACTCCCAGGGTACGTACGAGCAGTACTTC. The J gene is TRBJ2-7, the V gene TRBV6-2 or TRBV6-3, with D maybe TRBD1 (5 bases). Trimming shortened V by 0 bases and J by 4 bases, and 10 bases separated the two germline ends. This CDR3 has 14 amino acids. CDR1 and CDR2 from the germline V gene are MNHEY and SVGEGT.